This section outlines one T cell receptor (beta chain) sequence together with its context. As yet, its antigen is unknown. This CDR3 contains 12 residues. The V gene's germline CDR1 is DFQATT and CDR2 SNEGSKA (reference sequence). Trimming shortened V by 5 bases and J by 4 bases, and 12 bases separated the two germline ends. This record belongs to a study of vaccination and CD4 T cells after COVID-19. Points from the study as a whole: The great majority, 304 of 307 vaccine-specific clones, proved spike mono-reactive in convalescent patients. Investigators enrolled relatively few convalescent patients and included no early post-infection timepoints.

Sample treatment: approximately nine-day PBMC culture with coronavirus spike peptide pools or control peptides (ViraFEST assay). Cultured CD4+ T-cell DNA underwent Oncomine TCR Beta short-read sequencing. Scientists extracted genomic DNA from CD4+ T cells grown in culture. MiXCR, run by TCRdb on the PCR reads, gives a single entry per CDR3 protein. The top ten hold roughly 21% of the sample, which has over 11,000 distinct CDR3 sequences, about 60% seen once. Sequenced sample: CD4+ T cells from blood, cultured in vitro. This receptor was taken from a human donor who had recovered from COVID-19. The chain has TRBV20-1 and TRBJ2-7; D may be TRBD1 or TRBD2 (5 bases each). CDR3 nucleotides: TGCAGTGCTTCCCGGGACCGATACGAGCAGTACTTC. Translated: CSASRDRYEQYF.